The present entry profiles one TCR beta chain with its context. Its antigen is currently unknown. This CDR3 is 15 amino acids long. Between the trimmed V and J ends, which lost 5 bases and 7 bases, there was a span of 20 bases. The germline V gene encodes CDR1 SEHNR and CDR2 FQNEAQ (reference sequence). This entry is derived from a study of T cells after yellow fever vaccination. Study observations and caveats: Peaking faster, on day 5 versus 15, the secondary response was nonetheless weaker. The booster response re-showed most primary clones: approximately 95% CD4, approximately 90% CD8. Some clonotypes, a small share, were shared between CD4 and CD8 compartments.

MiXCR was run by TCRdb on the 5' RACE reads, yielding one entry per CDR3 protein. The table records around 350,000 distinct CDR3 sequences, roughly 11% of them present only once. This chain connects TRBV7-9 to TRBJ1-2; D remains ambiguous. This specimen was PBMCs, taken on the day of the first yellow fever vaccination. The TCR sequence derives from a man between 18 and 29 years old who received the YFV17D yellow fever vaccine. CDR3 sequence (DNA): TGTGCCAGCAGCCACGTAAACCCCTCGGCGAGTGGCTACACCTTC. It codes for CASSHVNPSASGYTF.